This T cell receptor beta chain was obtained from a study of T cell responses to AZD1222 COVID-19 vaccine. Overall study: Combined were second doses at about 4 or about 12 weeks. Study conclusions and caveats: No day 14 peak samples; only post-peak repertoires were characterized. Donors in the cohort were predominantly white British and more often female, and clonal diversity was possibly underestimated.

This clone appeared once. Its specificity is unknown. The ends lost 6 bases at V and 4 bases at J; junction bases unmatched: 5. The CDR3 is 15 amino acids. Germline values: CDR1 MNHNY, CDR2 SVGAGI (reference sequence). TCRdb's table, derived via immunoSEQ multiplex PCR, lists solely in-frame clones and lacks some. This repertoire shows 53,000 or so clones, 84% found once; its top ten account for more than 20%. The source was peripheral blood, collected on day 0 of AZD1222 vaccination. The receptor comes from an adult in good health. The V gene is TRBV6-6, the J gene TRBJ2-2; 10 bases are a match to TRBD2. CDR3 bases: TGTGCCAGCAGACTAGCGGGACGGGTCACCGGGGAGCTGTTTTTT. Amino acid sequence: CASRLAGRVTGELFF.